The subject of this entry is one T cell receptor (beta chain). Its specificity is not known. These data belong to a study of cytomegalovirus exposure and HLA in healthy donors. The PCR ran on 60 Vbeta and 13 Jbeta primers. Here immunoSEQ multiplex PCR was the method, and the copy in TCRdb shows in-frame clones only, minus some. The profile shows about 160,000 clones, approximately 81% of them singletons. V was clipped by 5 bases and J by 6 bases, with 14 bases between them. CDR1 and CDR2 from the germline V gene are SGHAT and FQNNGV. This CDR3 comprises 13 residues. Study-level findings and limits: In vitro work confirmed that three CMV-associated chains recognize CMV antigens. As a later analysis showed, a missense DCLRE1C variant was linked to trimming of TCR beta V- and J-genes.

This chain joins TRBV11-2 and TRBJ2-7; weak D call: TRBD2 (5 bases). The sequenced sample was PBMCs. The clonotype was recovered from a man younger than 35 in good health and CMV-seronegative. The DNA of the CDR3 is TGTGCCAGCAGCCCCGGGGAGCTTAGCGAGCAGTACTTC. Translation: CASSPGELSEQYF.